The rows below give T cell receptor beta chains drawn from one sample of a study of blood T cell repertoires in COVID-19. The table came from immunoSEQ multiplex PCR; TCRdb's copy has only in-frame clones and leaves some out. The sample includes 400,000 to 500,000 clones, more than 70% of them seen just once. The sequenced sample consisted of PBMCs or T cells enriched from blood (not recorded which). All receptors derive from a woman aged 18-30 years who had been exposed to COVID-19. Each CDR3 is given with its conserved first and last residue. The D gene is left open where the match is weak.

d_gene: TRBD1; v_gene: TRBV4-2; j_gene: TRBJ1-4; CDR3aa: CASSRDSRSATNEKLFF; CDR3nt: TGTGCCAGCAGCAGGGACAGTCGGTCAGCAACTAATGAAAAACTGTTTTTT
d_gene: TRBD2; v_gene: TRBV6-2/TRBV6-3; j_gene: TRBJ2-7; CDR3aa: CASSRAGGGQYEQYF; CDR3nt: TGTGCCAGCAGCCGAGCGGGAGGAGGTCAGTACGAGCAGTACTTC
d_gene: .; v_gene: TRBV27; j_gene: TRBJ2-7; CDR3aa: CASSSSYEQYF; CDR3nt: TGTGCCAGCAGTTCCTCTTACGAGCAGTACTTC
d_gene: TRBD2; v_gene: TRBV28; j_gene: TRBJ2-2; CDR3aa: CASSSLLAGITGELFF; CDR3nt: TGTGCCAGCAGTTCCCTACTAGCGGGTATTACCGGGGAGCTGTTTTTT
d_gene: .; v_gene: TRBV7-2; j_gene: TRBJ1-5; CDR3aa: CASSPRNQPQHF; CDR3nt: TGTGCCAGCAGCCCCCGGAATCAGCCCCAGCATTTT
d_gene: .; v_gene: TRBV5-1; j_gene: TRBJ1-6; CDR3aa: CASSGGEYSSYSPLHF; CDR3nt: TGCGCCAGCAGCGGGGGGGAGTACAGTAGTTATTCACCCCTCCACTTT
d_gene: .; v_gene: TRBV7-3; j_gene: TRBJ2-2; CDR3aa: CASSPWPANTGELFF; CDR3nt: TGTGCCAGCAGCCCCTGGCCCGCGAACACCGGGGAGCTGTTTTTT
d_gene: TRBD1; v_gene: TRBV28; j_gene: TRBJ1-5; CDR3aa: CASRPDRVQPQHF; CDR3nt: TGTGCCAGCAGACCGGACAGGGTGCAGCCCCAGCATTTT
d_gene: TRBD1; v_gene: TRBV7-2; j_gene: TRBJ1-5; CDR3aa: CASSGTGTGQPQHF; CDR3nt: TGTGCCAGCAGCGGGACAGGGACAGGACAGCCCCAGCATTTT
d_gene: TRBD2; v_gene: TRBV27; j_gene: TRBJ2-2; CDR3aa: CASSFRLAGGRNTGELFF; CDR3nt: TGTGCCAGCAGTTTCCGACTAGCGGGAGGGCGAAACACCGGGGAGCTGTTTTTT
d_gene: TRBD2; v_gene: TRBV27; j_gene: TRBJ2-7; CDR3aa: CASSLPGLAGGPYEQYF; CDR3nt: TGTGCCAGCAGTTTGCCGGGACTAGCGGGGGGGCCCTACGAGCAGTACTTC
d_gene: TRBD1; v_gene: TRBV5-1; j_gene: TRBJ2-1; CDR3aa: CASSPGQVYNEQFF; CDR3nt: TGCGCCAGCAGCCCGGGACAGGTCTACAATGAGCAGTTCTTC
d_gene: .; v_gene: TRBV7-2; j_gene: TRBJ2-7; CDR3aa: CASRLQGDSYEQYF; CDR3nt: TGTGCCAGCAGACTACAGGGTGACTCCTACGAGCAGTACTTC
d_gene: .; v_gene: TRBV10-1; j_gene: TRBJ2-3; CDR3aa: CASKKGSGSSCTQYF; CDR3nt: TGCGCCAGCAAAAAAGGGAGTGGGAGTTCATGTACGCAGTATTTT
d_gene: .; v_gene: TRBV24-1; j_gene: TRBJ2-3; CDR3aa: CATSDKGVWTDTQYF; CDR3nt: TGTGCCACCAGTGATAAGGGGGTTTGGACAGATACGCAGTATTTT
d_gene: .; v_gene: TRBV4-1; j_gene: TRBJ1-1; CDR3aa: CASSQAPSGDRSLRSTEAFF; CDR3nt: TGCGCCAGCAGCCAAGCCCCAAGCGGAGACAGGTCCTTAAGATCCACTGAAGCTTTCTTT